The 5 T cell receptor beta chains presented below share a single source sample, sequenced in a study of regulatory T cells in long-lasting Graves disease. Noted time point: newly diagnosed GD, antithyroid drugs for less than 3 months. Extracted PBMC RNA gave rise to the TCR library. Library construction for TCR beta used iRepertoire HTBI primers and Arm-PCR of CDR3 regions. Using its own MiXCR run on the multiplex PCR reads, TCRdb lists one record per CDR3 protein. The sample contains about 520,000 distinct CDR3 sequences, 12% of which appear only once. Another study also made use of these data, one on T cells in Graves' hyperthyroidism and ophthalmopathy.

The starting material was peripheral blood mononuclear cells (PBMCs), obtained at new diagnosis, from a patient treated with antithyroid drugs. These receptors were obtained from a woman between 25 and 40 years old with Graves disease.

This clonotype has a count of ten or more. The gene calls are TRBV30 and TRBJ2-1, with D possibly being TRBD2 (5 bases). CDR1 and CDR2 (germline): GTSNPN, SVGIG (reference sequence). V was cut by 0 bases and J by 6 bases, with 9 bases left in between. The CDR3 loop spans 13 amino acids. This CDR3 is CAWSVEGSNEQFF. CDR3 nucleotide sequence: TGTGCCTGGAGTGTAGAGGGCTCCAATGAGCAGTTCTTC.

This clonotype turned up a few times. This chain uses TRBV29-1 with TRBJ2-4, with D perhaps given as TRBD1 or TRBD2 (5 bases each). CDR3 size: 12 residues. The V gene lost 7 bases and the J gene lost 8 bases, with 15 bases spanning the gap. Per the germline V gene, CDR1 is SQVTM and CDR2 is ANQGSEA. CDR3 loop: CSALRQGDIQYF. In DNA form, the CDR3 reads TGCAGCGCCCTCCGGCAGGGAGACATTCAGTACTTC.

In nucleotides, the CDR3 is TGTGCCAGCAGTCAGACCCCAAGGGGGGAGCCCCAGCATTTT. Its translation: CASSQTPRGEPQHF. The chain joins TRBV28 to TRBJ1-5; D possibly corresponds to TRBD1 (6 bases). Between the trimmed V and J ends, which lost 5 bases and 8 bases, there was a span of 16 bases. In germline, CDR1 is MDHEN, CDR2 SYDVKM. The CDR3 length is 14 residues. The entire variable domain, with the rest obtained from reference TRBV28 and TRBJ1-5, is as follows: DVKVTQSSRYLVKRTGEKVFLECVQDMDHENMFWYRQDPGLGLRLIYFSYDVKMKEKGDIPEGYSVSREKKERFSLILESASTNQTSMYLCASSQTPRGEPQHFGDGTRLSIL.

This clonotype was counted at least ten times. The chain carries TRBV3-1 and TRBJ1-4; 7 bases line up with TRBD1. J was trimmed by 3 bases and V by 3 bases; bases with no gene match: 1. Germline V gene data show CDR1 as LGHDT and CDR2 as YNNKEL (reference sequence). CDR3 length equals 14 residues. CDR3 amino acids: CASSHGTANEKLFF. The CDR3 coding sequence is TGTGCCAGCAGCCACGGGACAGCTAATGAAAAACTGTTTTTT.

This clonotype was recorded a few times. This chain connects TRBV28 to TRBJ1-5; D gene unclear. Germline loops: CDR1 MDHEN, CDR2 SYDVKM. Trimming left V 3 bases short and J 9 bases short, with 12 bases between. This CDR3 has 13 amino acids. The CDR3 protein is CASSFSERGPQHF. As DNA, the CDR3 is TGTGCCAGCAGTTTCAGTGAGCGGGGGCCCCAGCATTTT.